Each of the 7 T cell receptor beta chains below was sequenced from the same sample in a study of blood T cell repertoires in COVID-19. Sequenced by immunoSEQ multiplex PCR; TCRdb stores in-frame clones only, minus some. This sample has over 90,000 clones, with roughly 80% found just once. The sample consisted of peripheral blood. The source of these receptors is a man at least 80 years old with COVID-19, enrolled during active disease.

The CDR3 coding sequence is TGTGCCAGCAGTTTGCCAGGGGCAGGGAGAGGTTCACCCCTCCACTTT. This sequence encodes CASSLPGAGRGSPLHF. V usage is TRBV7-9 and J usage is TRBJ1-6, with a tentative D call TRBD1 (6 bases). This CDR3 is 16 amino acids long. The germline gives CDR1 SEHNR, CDR2 FQNEAQ (reference sequence). V lost 6 bases and J lost 9, with 21 bases in between.

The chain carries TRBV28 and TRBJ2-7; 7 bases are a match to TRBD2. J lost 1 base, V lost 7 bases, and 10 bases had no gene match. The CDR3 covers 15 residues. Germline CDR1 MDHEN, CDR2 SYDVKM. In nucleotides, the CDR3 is TGTGCCAGCACCACCCTAGGAGCGGGGTCCTACGAGCAGTACTTC. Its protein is CASTTLGAGSYEQYF.

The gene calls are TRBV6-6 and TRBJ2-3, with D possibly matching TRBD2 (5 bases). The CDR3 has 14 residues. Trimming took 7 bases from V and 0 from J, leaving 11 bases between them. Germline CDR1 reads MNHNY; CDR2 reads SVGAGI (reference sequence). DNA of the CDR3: TGTGCCAGCAAAACAACGGGGAGCACAGATACGCAGTATTTT. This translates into CASKTTGSTDTQYF.

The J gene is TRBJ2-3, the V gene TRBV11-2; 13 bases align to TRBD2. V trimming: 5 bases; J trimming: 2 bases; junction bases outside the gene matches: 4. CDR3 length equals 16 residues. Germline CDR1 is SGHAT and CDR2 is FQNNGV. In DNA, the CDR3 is TGTGCCAGCAGCCAGGGGACTAGCGGGGACACAGATACGCAGTATTTT. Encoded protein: CASSQGTSGDTDTQYF.

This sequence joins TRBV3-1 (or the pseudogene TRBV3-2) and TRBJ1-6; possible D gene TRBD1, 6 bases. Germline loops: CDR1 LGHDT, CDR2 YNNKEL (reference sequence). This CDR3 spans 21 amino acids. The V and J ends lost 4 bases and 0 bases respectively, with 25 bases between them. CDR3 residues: CASSRRGRGFGISSYNSPLHF. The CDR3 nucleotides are TGTGCCAGCAGCCGCCGGGGCAGGGGCTTCGGCATTAGCTCCTATAATTCACCCCTCCACTTT.

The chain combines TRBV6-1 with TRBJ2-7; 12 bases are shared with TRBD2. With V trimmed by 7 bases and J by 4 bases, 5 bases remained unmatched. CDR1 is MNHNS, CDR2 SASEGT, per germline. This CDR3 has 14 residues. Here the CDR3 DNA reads TGTGCCAGCATGACTAGCGGGGGATCGTACGAGCAGTACTTC. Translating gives CASMTSGGSYEQYF.

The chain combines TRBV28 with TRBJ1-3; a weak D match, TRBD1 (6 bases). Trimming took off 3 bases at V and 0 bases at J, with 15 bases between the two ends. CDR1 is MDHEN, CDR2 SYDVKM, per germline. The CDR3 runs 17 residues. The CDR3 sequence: CASSFLDRGYSGNTIYF. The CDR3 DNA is TGTGCCAGCAGTTTCTTGGACAGAGGGTACTCTGGAAACACCATATATTTT.